Listed here are 6 T cell receptor beta chains from one sample, sequenced in a study of metastatic and nonmetastatic thyroid tumors. TCRdb called clones again from the PCR reads with MiXCR. The profile covers some 17,000 clones, with about 25% appearing a single time and 9.5% to 13% taken by the ten largest. None of the patients had undergone any treatment ahead of thyroid surgery. Material: blood. These receptors were collected from a male donor with papillary thyroid cancer or a benign thyroid nodule (not recorded which). Some clones in this sample may be carry-over from other donors' samples.

Concerning this clone: The germline gene is not matched at one end of the junction; a read error may be the cause. CDR3 region: CASSLVGYNDQFF. CDR3 DNA: TGCGCCAGCAGCTTAGTGGGGTACAATGATCAGTTCTTC. The chain combines TRBV5-1 with TRBJ2-1; D is unclear. CDR3 length equals 13 residues. The germline gives CDR1 SGHRS, CDR2 YFSETQ.

The chain combines TRBV20-1 with TRBJ1-2; D is uncertain. Germline lookup yields CDR1 DFQATT and CDR2 SNEGSKA (reference sequence). This CDR3 is 13 amino acids long. V was trimmed by 3 bases and J by 1 base, leaving 9 bases between them. Here the CDR3 DNA reads TGCAGTGCTAGTGATGGGGTTAACTATGGCTACACCTTC. Translated: CSASDGVNYGYTF.

The genes are TRBV11-2 and TRBJ1-6; D remains ambiguous. The CDR3 length is 14 residues. The germline V and J ends were trimmed by 5 bases and 7 bases, with 12 bases remaining between them. The germline V gene has CDR1 SGHAT and CDR2 FQNNGV. CDR3 DNA: TGTGCCAGCAGCCTTGAGAGGAGGAATTCACCCCTCCACTTT. Translation: CASSLERRNSPLHF.

This clone is termed medium-sized. This sequence joins TRBV4-2 and TRBJ2-7; D is perhaps TRBD2 (7 bases). This CDR3 contains 12 residues. Germline lookup yields CDR1 LGHNA and CDR2 YNFKEQ. Trimming shortened V by 7 bases and J by 3 bases, and 10 bases separated the two germline ends. This CDR3 reads CASKGGSYEQYF. The CDR3 nucleotides are TGTGCCAGCAAGGGGGGGAGCTACGAGCAGTACTTC.

This clone was counted between two and nine times. The genes are TRBV12-3 or TRBV12-4 and TRBJ2-1; D not certain. V gave up 5 bases and J gave up 5 bases, with 7 bases separating them. CDR3 length: 12 amino acids. This chain's CDR3 is CASSRADNEQFF. Written as DNA, the CDR3 is TGTGCCAGCAGTCGAGCAGACAATGAGCAGTTCTTC.

This rearrangement joins TRBV7-2 to TRBJ2-2, with D possibly matching TRBD2 (7 bases). The CDR3 spans 15 residues. In germline, CDR1 is SGHTA, CDR2 FQGNSA. The ends were cut back, 5 bases at V and 4 bases at J, with 14 bases in the middle. This chain's CDR3 is CASSAGGGGTGELFF. CDR3 coding DNA: TGTGCCAGCAGCGCCGGGGGAGGGGGCACCGGGGAGCTGTTTTTT.